This TCR beta chain stems from a study of early T cells in non-severe SARS-CoV-2 infection listed by TCRdb under 2021. With respect to the entire study: Because TCR sequencing was done on bulk RNA from unsorted whole blood, the alpha and beta chains could not be paired. What the study reported, not specific to this receptor: Matching against VDJdb was skewed toward anti-spike CD8 responses, likely underestimated virus-specific expansions, and missed private and CD4 specificities.

The CDR3 measures 15 amino acids from cysteine to phenylalanine. Of the read, only the CDR3 DNA is kept; its 45 bases are in frame from base 1. The trim is 3 bases for V and 4 bases for J, with a gap of 15 bases between the germline ends. The germline V gene gives CDR1 as MDHEN and CDR2 as SYDVKM. The sample holds a few counts of this clonotype. The clone's antigen remains unknown. No much larger clonotype is one base removed from it; base qualities were not supplied. Libraries were built with 5' RACE. Sequenced using a NextSeq 500. To correct for sequencing error and PCR bias, the TCR library protocol tagged individual cDNA molecules with unique molecular identifiers. Both TCR alpha and beta chains were sequenced, and tight co-correlation was observed between alpha and beta sequence abundances in each sample. The study's processing was this. V gene, J gene and CDR3 annotation of TCR sequences was performed with Decombinator V4. Expanded TCRs were defined as changing significantly between any two time points under a Poisson model with p below 0.0001. TCR abundances were normalised to the total number of TCRs sequenced per sample and expressed as counts per million. MAIT TCRs were defined by TRAV1-2 paired with TRAJ12, TRAJ20 or TRAJ33, and iNKT TCRs by TRAV10 paired with TRAJ18. VDJdb, accessed 1 November 2021, was searched for CMV, EBV and SARS-CoV-2 annotated TCRs, with TCRs annotated for multiple antigens excluded. TCRdb itself trimmed the public reads at Q25 with fastp, ran MiXCR and retained productive beta chains. Rows matching on CDR3 protein sequence are summarized as one entry with the most common DNA and genes. What appears here as the V and J calls and clone size reflects TCRdb's work, not the paper's. The sample includes about 34,000 distinct CDR3 sequences, with 5% to 7% observed a single time. The ten top clones hold 7.5% to 8% of the sample.

A case-control design nested within a healthcare worker cohort in London, UK, was used, with weekly nasopharyngeal swab PCR tests and blood sampling performed. Healthcare workers were recruited between 23 and 31 March 2020, during the week of the UK lockdown, and were followed weekly for up to about 15 weeks. This clonotype originated in an adult who was a healthcare worker with PCR-confirmed SARS-CoV-2 infection or an uninfected control (not recorded which). Sequenced input: whole blood. The rearrangement combines TRBV28 with TRBJ1-2; there is no confident call for the D gene. The CDR3 here reads CASSLQTPNGYGYTF. The nucleotide sequence is TGTGCCAGCAGTTTGCAGACCCCCAATGGCTATGGCTACACCTTC.